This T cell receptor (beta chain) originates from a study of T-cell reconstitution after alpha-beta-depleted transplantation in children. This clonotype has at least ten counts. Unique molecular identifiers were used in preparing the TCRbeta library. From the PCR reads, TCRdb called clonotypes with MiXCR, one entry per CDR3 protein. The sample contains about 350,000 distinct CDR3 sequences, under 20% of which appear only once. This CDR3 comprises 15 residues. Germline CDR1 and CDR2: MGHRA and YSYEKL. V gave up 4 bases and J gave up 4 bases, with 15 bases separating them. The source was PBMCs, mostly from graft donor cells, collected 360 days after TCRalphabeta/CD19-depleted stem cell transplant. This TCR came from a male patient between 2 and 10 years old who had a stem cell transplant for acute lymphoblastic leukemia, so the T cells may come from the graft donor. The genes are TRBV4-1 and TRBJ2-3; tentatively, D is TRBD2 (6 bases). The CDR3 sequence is CASSPHGLRADTQYF. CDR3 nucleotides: TGCGCCAGCAGCCCCCACGGACTAAGGGCAGATACGCAGTATTTT.